Below are 30 T cell receptor beta chains sequenced from a single sample in a study of regulatory T cells in long-lasting Graves disease. Arm-PCR with iRepertoire HTBI primers amplified the CDR3 regions for these TCR beta libraries. TCRdb independently ran MiXCR on the multiplex PCR reads; one entry per CDR3 protein. Here the sample spans more than 300,000 distinct CDR3 sequences, 20% being singletons. Documented time point: persistent/refractory GD, antithyroid drugs over 5 years with positive TRAb. Preparation of the TCR library used RNA extracted from PBMCs. Here the sequenced sample was peripheral blood mononuclear cells (PBMCs), taken when the disease was refractory, from a patient treated with antithyroid drugs. The receptors were sampled from a female donor with Graves disease.

As to this clonotype: This may stem from a read error, because a much larger clone lies one nucleotide away. V gene TRBV28 combines with J gene TRBJ1-6; D remains unclear. Germline CDR1 reads MDHEN; CDR2 reads SYDVKM. Deletions cut 5 bases from V and 8 bases from J, with 16 bases between. This CDR3 is 15 amino acids long. The CDR3 here is CASSPTTGSHSPLHF. CDR3 nucleotides: TGTGCCAGCAGTCCCACGACTGGCAGTCATTCACCCCTCCACTTT.

This clonotype was seen ten or more times. The V gene is TRBV5-1, the J gene TRBJ1-2; D not resolved. The CDR3 loop spans 13 amino acids. The V end lost 2 bases, the J end lost 7 bases, and 12 bases lay between the germline ends. Germline values: CDR1 SGHRS, CDR2 YFSETQ. CDR3 in DNA: TGCGCCAGCAGCTTCGGAGGGCAGCCTGGCTACACCTTC. Amino acid sequence: CASSFGGQPGYTF. The variable domain in full, completed from reference TRBV5-1 and TRBJ1-2, reads KAGVTQTPRYLIKTRGQQVTLSCSPISGHRSVSWYQQTPGQGLQFLFEYFSETQRNKGNFPGRFSGRQFSNSRSEMNVSTLELGDSALYLCASSFGGQPGYTFGSGTRLTVV.

The V gene is TRBV6-2 or TRBV6-3, the J gene TRBJ2-7; D gene unclear. Trimming pared 0 bases from V and 2 bases from J, leaving 20 bases between. The germline CDR1 and CDR2 sequences are MNHEY and SVGEGT. The CDR3 contains 18 residues. The CDR3 nucleotides are TGTGCCAGCAGTTACTCGTGGCGTTTGCGCGGACCCGCCTACGAGCAGTACTTC. It encodes CASSYSWRLRGPAYEQYF.

This rearrangement joins TRBV29-1 to TRBJ2-5; 8 bases match TRBD1. With V trimmed by 5 bases and J by 3 bases, 8 bases remained unmatched. Germline CDR1 SQVTM, CDR2 ANQGSEA. CDR3 size: 14 residues. The CDR3 reads CSVLQGAGKETQYF. The CDR3 DNA reads TGCAGCGTTCTTCAGGGGGCCGGAAAAGAGACCCAGTACTTC. The full variable domain, completed using reference TRBV29-1 and TRBJ2-5, is SAVISQKPSRDICQRGTSLTIQCQVDSQVTMMFWYRQQPGQSLTLIATANQGSEATYESGFVIDKFPISRPNLTFSTLTVSNMSPEDSSIYLCSVLQGAGKETQYFGPGTRLLVL.

This chain links TRBV25-1 with TRBJ1-2; a possible D gene is TRBD1 (6 bases). Germline V gene sequence: CDR1 MGHDK, CDR2 SYGVNS. The V and J ends lost 1 base and 7 bases respectively, with 19 bases between them. This CDR3 comprises 16 residues. CDR3 region: CASSECWDTVTCGYTF. The DNA of the CDR3 is TGTGCCAGCAGTGAATGTTGGGACACGGTGACCTGTGGCTACACCTTC.

This clonotype showed up many times. This chain uses TRBV28 with TRBJ2-2; D is undetermined. The length of the CDR3 is 12 residues. Germline lookup yields CDR1 MDHEN and CDR2 SYDVKM. Trimming stripped 6 bases from V and 2 bases from J, with 4 bases between. CDR3 sequence: CASSLNTGELFF. The DNA for the CDR3 is TGTGCCAGCAGCTTAAACACCGGGGAGCTGTTTTTT. Looking up the rest from reference TRBV28 and TRBJ2-2 gives the full variable domain: DVKVTQSSRYLVKRTGEKVFLECVQDMDHENMFWYRQDPGLGLRLIYFSYDVKMKEKGDIPEGYSVSREKKERFSLILESASTNQTSMYLCASSLNTGELFFGEGSRLTVL.

The sample holds a few counts of this clonotype. J is TRBJ1-2 and V is TRBV29-1; D not resolved. The germline gives CDR1 SQVTM, CDR2 ANQGSEA. V lost 6 bases to trimming and J lost 3 bases, with 23 bases between them. The CDR3 contains 16 residues. CDR3 in amino acids: CSVAGVLLGSDYGYTF. DNA of the CDR3: TGCAGCGTCGCGGGAGTACTGCTTGGAAGTGACTATGGCTACACCTTC.

Many counts were recorded for this clonotype. The chain employs TRBV7-2 and TRBJ2-5; D gene unclear. The germline V gene has CDR1 SGHTA and CDR2 FQGNSA. Trimming cost V 1 base and J 10 bases, with 7 bases left between them. The CDR3 consists of 11 residues. CDR3 coding DNA: TGTGCCAGCAGCTTAGGTTGGGGCCAGTACTTC. Its translation: CASSLGWGQYF.

This clonotype was counted between two and nine times. The chain recombines TRBV29-1 with TRBJ1-2; no reliable D call. The CDR3 covers 11 residues. The germline CDR1 and CDR2 sequences are SQVTM and ANQGSEA. Trimming removed 5 bases at V and 5 bases at J, with 9 bases between. CDR3 in DNA: TGCAGCGTTCCAGTTCTATATGGCTACACCTTC. It translates to CSVPVLYGYTF.

This clonotype was detected many times. CDR3 bases: TGTGCCAGCAGCTTCCCGTTTGATTACACTGAAGCTTTCTTT. Its protein product is CASSFPFDYTEAFF. The J gene is TRBJ1-1, the V gene TRBV11-2; D unresolved. There are 14 residues in the CDR3. Germline V gene lookup returns CDR1 SGHAT and CDR2 FQNNGV. V was pared by 3 bases and J by 3 bases, with 11 bases between.

This clonotype was seen only a few times. A much larger clonotype is one base distant, so this may be a read error. The V call is TRBV28, the J call TRBJ1-6; D gene ambiguous. The CDR3 sequence is 14 residues long. Germline CDR1 is MDHEN and CDR2 is SYDVKM. V lost 11 bases to trimming and J lost 8 bases, with 19 bases between them. The CDR3 DNA reads TGTGCCGGCACCCCGACCCTCAATGATTCACCCCTCCACTTT. Translated: CAGTPTLNDSPLHF. Full variable domain (rest looked up from reference TRBV28 and TRBJ1-6): DVKVTQSSRYLVKRTGEKVFLECVQDMDHENMFWYRQDPGLGLRLIYFSYDVKMKEKGDIPEGYSVSREKKERFSLILESASTNQTSMYLCAGTPTLNDSPLHFGNGTRLTVT.

This clonotype was observed at least ten times. V is TRBV27 and J is TRBJ1-1; D not resolved. In germline, CDR1 is MNHEY, CDR2 SMNVEV (reference sequence). Trimming removed 7 bases at V and 0 bases at J, with 9 bases between. This CDR3 is 13 amino acids long. In nucleotides, the CDR3 is TGTGCCAGCAAAGGAGGTATGAACACTGAAGCTTTCTTT. Translation: CASKGGMNTEAFF.

This clonotype was observed at least ten times. The chain carries TRBV7-2 and TRBJ2-5, with 13 bases aligning to TRBD2. This CDR3 is built from 18 residues. CDR1 is SGHTA and CDR2 is FQGNSA in the germline V gene. The V segment lost 5 bases and the J segment 3 bases; nucleotides outside the gene matches: 12. CDR3 DNA sequence: TGTGCCAGCAGCCCGCGACTAGCGGGGGGAATCGCCAAAGAGACCCAGTACTTC. It codes for CASSPRLAGGIAKETQYF.

This clonotype occurred many times. The chain couples TRBV7-9 to TRBJ1-2, with 9 bases lining up with TRBD1. The V gene's germline CDR1 is SEHNR and CDR2 FQNEAQ (reference sequence). This CDR3 has 11 residues. The J segment lost 8 bases and the V segment lost 11 bases, leaving 6 bases of the junction unmatched. The CDR3 bases are TGTGCCGGAGGGACAGGGTCCGGCTACACCTTC. This sequence encodes CAGGTGSGYTF.

This clonotype was observed a single time. V is TRBV28 and J is TRBJ2-2, with no clear D. The V and J ends lost 2 bases and 4 bases respectively, with 8 bases between them. The V gene's germline CDR1 is MDHEN and CDR2 SYDVKM. The length of the CDR3 is 14 residues. Written as DNA, the CDR3 is TGTGCCAGCAGTTTACGCAGACCCACCGGGGAGCTGTTTTTT. Protein: CASSLRRPTGELFF.

V is TRBV14 and J is TRBJ2-5; D is perhaps TRBD1 (5 bases). V lost 1 base and J 5 bases, leaving 11 bases between the germline ends. This CDR3 is built from 14 residues. Germline CDR1 is SGHDN and CDR2 is FVKESK. Here the CDR3 reads CASSQVFPGETQYF. CDR3 coding DNA: TGTGCCAGCAGCCAAGTTTTCCCAGGGGAGACCCAGTACTTC.

The chain uses TRBV5-1 and TRBJ1-1; 8 bases are a match to TRBD1. This CDR3 spans 16 amino acids. The germline V gene encodes CDR1 SGHRS and CDR2 YFSETQ. V was pared by 4 bases and J by 3 bases, with 11 bases of the junction left unmatched. The CDR3 here is CASSGQGHPGDTEAFF. The DNA of the CDR3 is TGCGCCAGCAGCGGACAGGGCCATCCGGGAGACACTGAAGCTTTCTTT.

This clonotype came up many times. The rearrangement links TRBV11-2 to TRBJ1-6, with 7 nucleotides matching TRBD1. The CDR3 length is 15 residues. Germline V gene data show CDR1 as SGHAT and CDR2 as FQNNGV. Trimming cost V 1 base and J 6 bases; bases outside gene matches: 3. For the CDR3, the DNA is TGTGCCAGCAGCTTAGGCGGACAGGTTAATTCACCCCTCCACTTT. Its protein is CASSLGGQVNSPLHF.

The chain links TRBV5-6 to TRBJ1-2; unclear D gene. The CDR3 length is 13 residues. Germline V gene data show CDR1 as SGHDT and CDR2 as YYEEEE. Deletions cut 1 base from V and 7 bases from J, with 11 bases between. CDR3 nucleotides: TGTGCCAGCAGCTTGTTTGGCGGATCTGGCTACACCTTC. It encodes CASSLFGGSGYTF.

The chain combines TRBV19 with TRBJ1-2; D is unresolved. In germline, CDR1 is LNHDA, CDR2 SQIVND (reference sequence). V dropped 11 bases and J dropped 0 bases, with 19 bases sitting between them. The CDR3 runs to 15 residues. CDR3 sequence: CAPRLWQLANYGYTF. As DNA, the CDR3 is TGTGCCCCCCGTCTATGGCAGTTAGCTAACTATGGCTACACCTTC. Full variable domain (outside the CDR3, taken from reference TRBV19 and TRBJ1-2): DGGITQSPKYLFRKEGQNVTLSCEQNLNHDAMYWYRQDPGQGLRLIYYSQIVNDFQKGDIAEGYSVSREKKESFPLTVTSAQKNPTAFYLCAPRLWQLANYGYTFGSGTRLTVV.

The chain has TRBV2 and TRBJ2-1, with D possibly being TRBD1 (6 bases). The V end lost 8 bases, the J end lost 4 bases, and 15 bases lay between the germline ends. CDR3 size: 14 residues. The V gene's germline CDR1 is SNHLY and CDR2 FYNNEI. The CDR3 DNA reads TGTGCCAGCGGAGGACAGCAAAGGTACAATGAGCAGTTCTTC. The encoded protein is CASGGQQRYNEQFF.

This clonotype was recorded many times. This sequence joins TRBV3-1 and TRBJ1-5; perhaps TRBD1 as D (5 bases). Germline V gene lookup returns CDR1 LGHDT and CDR2 YNNKEL (reference sequence). The CDR3 consists of 19 residues. The V and J ends lost 0 bases and 0 bases respectively, with 18 bases between them. The chain's CDR3 is CASSQDQGRESDSNQPQHF. In DNA form, the CDR3 reads TGTGCCAGCAGCCAAGATCAGGGACGGGAGAGTGATAGCAATCAGCCCCAGCATTTT.

The chain couples TRBV24-1 to TRBJ2-7; possible D gene TRBD2, 5 bases. V lost 10 bases and J 4 bases, leaving 22 bases between the germline ends. This CDR3 spans 15 amino acids. The V gene's germline CDR1 is KGHDR and CDR2 SFDVKD. As DNA, the CDR3 is TGTGCCACTATCCTAGGAGCGGACGACTCTTACGAGCAGTACTTC. This translates into CATILGADDSYEQYF.

This clonotype was detected many times. The chain joins TRBV29-1 to TRBJ2-7, with unresolved D. The CDR3 totals 12 residues. V was trimmed by 0 bases and J by 2 bases, leaving 5 bases between them. CDR1 is SQVTM, CDR2 ANQGSEA, per germline. CDR3 region: CSVEDLAYEQYF. The CDR3 DNA is TGCAGCGTTGAAGATCTGGCCTACGAGCAGTACTTC.

This clonotype occurred many times. The chain combines TRBV2 with TRBJ2-7; TRBD1 matches at 8 bases. The CDR3 spans 14 residues. Germline V gives CDR1 SNHLY, CDR2 FYNNEI. The V and J ends lost 8 bases and 2 bases, in that order; junction bases with no gene match: 8. CDR3 bases: TGTGCCAGCGCAGACAGGGGTTTCACCTACGAGCAGTACTTC. Translation: CASADRGFTYEQYF.

V gene TRBV12-3 or TRBV12-4 combines with J gene TRBJ1-2; D is unclear. Trimming took off 2 bases at V and 0 bases at J, with 10 bases between the two ends. The CDR3 loop spans 15 amino acids. The CDR3, as DNA: TGTGCCAGCAGTTTACTTGGGTATTCTAACTATGGCTACACCTTC. As protein: CASSLLGYSNYGYTF.

This clonotype occurred a few times. V is TRBV4-2 and J is TRBJ2-3, with D possibly TRBD2 on 6 matching bases. Germline lookup yields CDR1 LGHNA and CDR2 YNFKEQ. Trimming stripped 0 bases from V and 4 bases from J, with 8 bases between. The CDR3 has 14 amino acids. The CDR3 sequence is CASSQDAGSDTQYF. The CDR3 region has the DNA TGTGCCAGCAGCCAAGATGCGGGATCAGATACGCAGTATTTT.

This clonotype occurred many times. The gene calls are TRBV10-3 and TRBJ1-5; D not resolved. Trimming pared 0 bases from V and 3 bases from J, leaving 9 bases between. The V gene's germline CDR1 is ENHRY and CDR2 SYGVKD. This CDR3 contains 15 residues. For the CDR3, the DNA is TGTGCCATCAGTGAGTCGACGGGTTACAATCAGCCCCAGCATTTT. This translates into CAISESTGYNQPQHF.

This clonotype has a handful of counts. Here the CDR3 reads CSAYGGDVWETQYF. The DNA of the CDR3 is TGCAGTGCCTATGGGGGGGATGTCTGGGAGACCCAGTACTTC. The chain is built from TRBV20-1 and TRBJ2-5, with 7 bases fitting TRBD2. With 6 bases clipped from V and 5 bases from J, the junction kept 12 bases outside the gene matches. This CDR3 has 14 residues. Germline V gene data show CDR1 as DFQATT and CDR2 as SNEGSKA (reference sequence).

The sample holds a few counts of this clonotype. The DNA of the CDR3 is TGTGCCAGCAGCCCCCCGGGACTAGCGGACTACGAGCAGTACTTC. This sequence encodes CASSPPGLADYEQYF. This rearrangement joins TRBV3-1 to TRBJ2-7; TRBD2 matches at 11 bases. This CDR3 comprises 15 residues. V lost 4 bases, J lost 3 bases, and 5 bases stayed unmatched. CDR1 is LGHDT and CDR2 is YNNKEL in the germline V gene (reference sequence).